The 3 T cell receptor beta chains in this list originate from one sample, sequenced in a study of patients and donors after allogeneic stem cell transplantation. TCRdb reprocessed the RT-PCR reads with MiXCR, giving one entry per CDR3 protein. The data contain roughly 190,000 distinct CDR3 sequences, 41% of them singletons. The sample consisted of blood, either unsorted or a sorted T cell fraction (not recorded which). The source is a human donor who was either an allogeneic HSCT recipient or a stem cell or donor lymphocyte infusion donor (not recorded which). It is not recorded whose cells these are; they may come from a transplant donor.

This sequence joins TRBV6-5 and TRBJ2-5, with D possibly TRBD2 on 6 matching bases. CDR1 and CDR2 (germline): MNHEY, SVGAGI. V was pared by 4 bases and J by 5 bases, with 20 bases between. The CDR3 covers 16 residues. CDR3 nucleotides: TGTGCCAGCAGTTCCCTCGGTAGCGGAGTTGAGGAGACCCAGTACTTC. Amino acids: CASSSLGSGVEETQYF.

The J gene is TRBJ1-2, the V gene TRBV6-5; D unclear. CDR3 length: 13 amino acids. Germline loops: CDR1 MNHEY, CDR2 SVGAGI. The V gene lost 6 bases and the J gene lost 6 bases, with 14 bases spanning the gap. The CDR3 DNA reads TGTGCCAGCAGCCGGGCATCCTCGGATGGCTACACCTTC. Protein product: CASSRASSDGYTF.

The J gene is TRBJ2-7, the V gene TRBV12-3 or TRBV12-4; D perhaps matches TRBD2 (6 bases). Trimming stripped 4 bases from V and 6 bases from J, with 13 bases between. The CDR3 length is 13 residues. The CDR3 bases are TGTGCCAGCAGTTCGGCGGGGATCGGCGAGCAGTACTTC. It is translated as CASSSAGIGEQYF.